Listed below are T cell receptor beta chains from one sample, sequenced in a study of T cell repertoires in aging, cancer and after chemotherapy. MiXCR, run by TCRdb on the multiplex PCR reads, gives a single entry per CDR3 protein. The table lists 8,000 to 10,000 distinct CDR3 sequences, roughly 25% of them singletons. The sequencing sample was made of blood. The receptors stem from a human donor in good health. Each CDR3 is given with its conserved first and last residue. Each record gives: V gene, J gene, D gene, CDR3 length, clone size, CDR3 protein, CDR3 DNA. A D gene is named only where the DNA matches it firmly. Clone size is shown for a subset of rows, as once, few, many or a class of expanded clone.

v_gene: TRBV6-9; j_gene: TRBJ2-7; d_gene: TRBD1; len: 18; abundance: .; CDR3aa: CASRPGQSLVDPSYEQYF; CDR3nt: TGTGCCAGCAGACCGGGACAGTCCCTAGTCGACCCCTCCTACGAGCAGTACTTC
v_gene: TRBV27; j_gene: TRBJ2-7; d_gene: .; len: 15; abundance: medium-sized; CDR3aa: CASSYQASAYNEQYF; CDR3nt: TGTGCCAGCAGCTATCAGGCTAGCGCATACAACGAGCAGTACTTC
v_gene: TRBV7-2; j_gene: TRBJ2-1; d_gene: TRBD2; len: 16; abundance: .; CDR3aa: CASSQETGFLASGQFF; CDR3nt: TGCGCCAGCAGCCAAGAGACTGGCTTTTTGGCTAGCGGGCAGTTCTTC
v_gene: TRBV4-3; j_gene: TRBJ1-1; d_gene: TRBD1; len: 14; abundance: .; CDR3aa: CASSARGGQTEAFF; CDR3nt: TGTGCCAGCAGCGCCAGGGGGGGGCAAACTGAAGCTTTCTTT
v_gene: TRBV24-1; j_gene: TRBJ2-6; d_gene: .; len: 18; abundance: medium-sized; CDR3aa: CATSAGGGSLSGANVLTF; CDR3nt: TGTGCCACCAGTGCCGGGGGTGGTTCCCTCTCTGGGGCCAACGTCCTGACTTTC
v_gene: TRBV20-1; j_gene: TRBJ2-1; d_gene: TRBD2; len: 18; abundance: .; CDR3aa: CSARRVAGLPSSYNEQFF; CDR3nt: TGCAGTGCTAGGAGGGTAGCGGGGTTACCAAGCTCCTACAATGAGCAGTTCTTC
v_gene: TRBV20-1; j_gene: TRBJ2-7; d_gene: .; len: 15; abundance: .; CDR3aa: CSSQGWGREYNEQYF; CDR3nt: TGCAGTTCCCAGGGGTGGGGCCGGGAATACAATGAGCAGTACTTC
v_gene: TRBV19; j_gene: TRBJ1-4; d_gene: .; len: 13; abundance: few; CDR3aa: CASSIPGGEKLFF; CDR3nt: TGTGCCAGTAGTATTCCGGGAGGCGAAAAACTGTTTTTT
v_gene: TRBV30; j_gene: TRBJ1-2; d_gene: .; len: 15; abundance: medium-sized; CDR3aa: CAWRGGGLPLRGYTF; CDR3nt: TGTGCCTGGCGGGGGGGGGGACTGCCTCTCCGTGGCTACACCTTC
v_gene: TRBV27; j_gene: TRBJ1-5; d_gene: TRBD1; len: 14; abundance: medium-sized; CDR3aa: CASSHRDSGQPQHF; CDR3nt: TGTGCCAGCAGTCACCGGGACAGCGGACAGCCCCAGCATTTT
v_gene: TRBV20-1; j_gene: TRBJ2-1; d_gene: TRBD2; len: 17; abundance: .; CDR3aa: CSAPGLAALSSYNEQLF; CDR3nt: TGCAGTGCCCCCGGACTAGCCGCCCTAAGCTCCTACAATGAGCAGTTATTC
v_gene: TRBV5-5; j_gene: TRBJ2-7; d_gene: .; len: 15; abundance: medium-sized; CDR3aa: CASSLVGKGTYEQYF; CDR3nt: TGTGCCAGCAGCTTGGTCGGGAAGGGGACCTACGAGCAGTACTTC
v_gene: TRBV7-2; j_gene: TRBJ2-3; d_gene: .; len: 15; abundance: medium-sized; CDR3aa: CASTLSQGGTDTQYF; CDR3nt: TGTGCCAGCACCCTATCCCAGGGGGGGACAGATACGCAGTATTTT
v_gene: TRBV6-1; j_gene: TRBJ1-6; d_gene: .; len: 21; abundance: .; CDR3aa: CASTTGTTTYEQYFGPAPLHF; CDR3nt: .
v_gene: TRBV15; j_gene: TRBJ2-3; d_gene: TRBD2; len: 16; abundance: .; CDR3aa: CATSRQREGPTDTQYF; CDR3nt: TGTGCCACCAGCAGACAGCGGGAGGGCCCCACAGATACGCAGTATTTT
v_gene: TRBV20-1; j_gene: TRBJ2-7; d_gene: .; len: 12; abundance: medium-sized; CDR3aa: CSARGRGYEQYF; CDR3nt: TGCAGTGCTAGAGGGAGGGGTTACGAGCAGTACTTC
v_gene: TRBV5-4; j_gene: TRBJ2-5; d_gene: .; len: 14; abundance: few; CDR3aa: CASSLAGSQETQYF; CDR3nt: TGTGCCAGCAGCTTGGCCGGGTCCCAAGAGACCCAGTACTTC
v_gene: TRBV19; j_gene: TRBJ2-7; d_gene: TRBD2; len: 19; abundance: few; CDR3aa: CASSPGTRGLNPRSYEQYF; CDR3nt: TGTGCCAGTAGCCCCGGGACTAGAGGCCTGAACCCTCGATCCTACGAGCAGTACTTC
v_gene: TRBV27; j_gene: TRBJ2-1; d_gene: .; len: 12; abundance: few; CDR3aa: CASSFGANEQFF; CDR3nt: TGTGCCAGCAGCTTTGGAGCCAATGAGCAGTTCTTC
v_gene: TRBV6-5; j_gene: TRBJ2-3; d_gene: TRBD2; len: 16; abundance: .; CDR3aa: CASSDEVAGGADTQYF; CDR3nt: TGTGCCAGCAGTGACGAGGTAGCGGGAGGGGCAGATACGCAGTATTTT
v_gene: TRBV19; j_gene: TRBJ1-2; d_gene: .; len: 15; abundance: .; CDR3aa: CVSSIILGQAAGYTF; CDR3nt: TGTGTTAGTAGTATAATTTTGGGGCAGGCGGCTGGCTACACCTTC
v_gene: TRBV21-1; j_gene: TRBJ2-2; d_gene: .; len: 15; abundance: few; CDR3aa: CASSKADRGAGELFF; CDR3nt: TGTGCCAGCAGCAAAGCGGACAGGGGGGCCGGGGAGCTGTTTTTT
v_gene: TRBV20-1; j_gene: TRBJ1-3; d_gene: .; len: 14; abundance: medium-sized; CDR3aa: CSASPQSAGNTIYF; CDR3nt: TGCAGTGCTTCTCCTCAGTCTGCGGGAAACACCATATATTTT
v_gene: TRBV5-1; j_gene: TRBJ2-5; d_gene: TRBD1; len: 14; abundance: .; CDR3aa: CASSLRGGEETQYF; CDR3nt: TGCGCCAGCAGCTTGAGAGGGGGCGAAGAGACCCAGTACTTC
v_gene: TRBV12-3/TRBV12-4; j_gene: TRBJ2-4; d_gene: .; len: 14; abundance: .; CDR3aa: CASTGWGAKNIQYF; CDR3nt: TGTGCCAGCACGGGGTGGGGGGCCAAAAACATTCAGTACTTC
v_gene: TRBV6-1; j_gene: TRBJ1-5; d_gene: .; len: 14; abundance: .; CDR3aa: CASSAQGSNQPQHF; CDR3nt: TGTGCCAGCAGCGCCCAGGGAAGCAATCAGCCCCAGCATTTT
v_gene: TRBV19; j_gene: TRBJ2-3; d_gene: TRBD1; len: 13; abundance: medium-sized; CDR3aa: CASGTGYADTQYF; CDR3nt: TGTGCCAGTGGGACAGGGTATGCAGATACGCAGTATTTT
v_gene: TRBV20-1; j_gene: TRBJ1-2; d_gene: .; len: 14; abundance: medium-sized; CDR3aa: CSARDGAEFYGYTF; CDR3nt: TGCAGTGCTAGAGACGGGGCGGAATTCTATGGCTACACCTTC